These T cell receptor beta chains were read from a single sample in a study of blood T cell repertoires in COVID-19. Sequenced by immunoSEQ multiplex PCR; TCRdb stores in-frame clones only, minus some. Of under 200,000 clones listed, about 90% are singletons. Sequencing input: peripheral blood. Receptor source: a man aged 60 to 75 with active or convalescent COVID-19. CDR3s include the opening cysteine and the closing phenylalanine or tryptophan. D genes are given only for firm matches. Some rows mark clone size as missing; the rest say once, few, many or name a class of expanded clone.

. . TRBJ1-2 TRBV19 TGTGCCAGTAGTATCGCGGGGGGGAAGGACTATGGCTACACCTTC CASSIAGGKDYGYTF
. . TRBJ1-2 TRBV9 TGTGCCAGCAGCGTAGCGGCAGGCGACTATGGCTACACCTTC CASSVAAGDYGYTF
TRBD1 . TRBJ2-7 TRBV6-5 TGTGCCAGCAGTTCCTTACAGGGGAAAGAGTCCTACGAGCAGTACTTC CASSSLQGKESYEQYF
. . TRBJ2-7 TRBV4-1 TGCGCCAGCAGCCTTCGTGGACAGCCCCAAAAACCCTACGAGCAGTACTTC CASSLRGQPQKPYEQYF
. . TRBJ1-6 TRBV19 TGTGCCAGTAGGACGGGACACCAATATAATTCACCCCTCCACTTT CASRTGHQYNSPLHF
. . TRBJ2-5 TRBV7-6 TGTGCCAGCAGCTCCTCCGGGGCAGGGGCTCGTGAGACCCAGTACTTC CASSSSGAGARETQYF
. . TRBJ2-3 TRBV5-1 TGCGCCAGCAGTCTTCAGAGTTCGGGGGGCACAGATACGCAGTATTTT CASSLQSSGGTDTQYF
TRBD2 . TRBJ2-7 TRBV9 TGTGCCAGCAGCGAGACCGGGACTAGCGCTTCCTACGAGCAGTACTTC CASSETGTSASYEQYF
TRBD2 . TRBJ2-3 TRBV27 TGTGCCAGCAGTCCAGCGGGGGGAGAGGATACGCAGTATTTT CASSPAGGEDTQYF
TRBD1 . TRBJ2-3 TRBV9 TGTGCCAGCAGCGCACAGGGGCCAGATACGCAGTATTTT CASSAQGPDTQYF
. once TRBJ1-1 TRBV30 TGTGCCTGGGACGACAGGACTTACACTGAAGCTTTCTTT CAWDDRTYTEAFF
. . TRBJ1-1 TRBV11-2 TGTGCCAGCAGCTTAGCGTACATGAACACTGAAGCTTTCTTT CASSLAYMNTEAFF
. . TRBJ1-1 TRBV7-3 TGTGCCAGCAGCCCACAGGGTCTGGGCTTCCTTAACACTGAAGCTTTCTTT CASSPQGLGFLNTEAFF
TRBD1 . TRBJ1-2 TRBV4-1 TGCGCCAGCAGCCAAGCTCCAACCTCAGGACAGGCCAGCTCAGTTAACTATGGCTACACCTTC CASSQAPTSGQASSVNYGYTF
TRBD1 . TRBJ1-2 TRBV19 TGTGCCAGTAGCCCCAAAACAGGGGAAGGTGACACCTTC CASSPKTGEGDTF
TRBD1 . TRBJ2-2 TRBV11-2 TGTGCCAGCAGCACCGTGACAGGGGGCAAGGGCGGGGAGCTGTTTTTT CASSTVTGGKGGELFF
TRBD2 . TRBJ2-3 TRBV9 TGTGCCAGCAGCGTAGGAAGCGGGGGGGCCGCTGGCACAGATACGCAGTATTTT CASSVGSGGAAGTDTQYF
TRBD1 . TRBJ1-5 TRBV2 TGTGCCAGCAGGGGGGACAGTCGCAATCAGCCCCAGCATTTT CASRGDSRNQPQHF
. . TRBJ2-7 TRBV23-1 TGCGCCAGCAGTAGGAGACGCTACGAGCAGTACTTC CASSRRRYEQYF
TRBD1 . TRBJ2-1 TRBV10-3 TGTGCCATCAGTGTACAGGGGAGTTTTAATGAGCAGTTCTTC CAISVQGSFNEQFF
. once TRBJ2-7 TRBV11-2 TGTGCCAGCAGCTTATCTAACGTCTACGAGCAGTACTTC CASSLSNVYEQYF
. . TRBJ2-7 TRBV6-5 TGTGCCAGCAGTTACTCAACAGGAGAGCAGTACTTC CASSYSTGEQYF
TRBD1 . TRBJ2-7 TRBV9 TGTGCCAGCAGCGCTTGGACAGGGGGAGGAGAGCAGTACTTC CASSAWTGGGEQYF
. . TRBJ1-3 TRBV7-7 TGTGCCAGCAGCTTAGGTCCAGGCTCTGGAAACACCATATATTTT CASSLGPGSGNTIYF
. . TRBJ2-3 TRBV13 TGTGCCAGCAGCTTAGCCTGGACAGAACCTAGCACAGATACGCAGTATTTT CASSLAWTEPSTDTQYF
TRBD2 . TRBJ2-3 TRBV29-1 TGCAGCGTTGAGCGGGGGGGCACAGATACGCAGTATTTT CSVERGGTDTQYF
. . TRBJ2-3 TRBV5-1 TGCGCCAGCAGCAAGGGGGACCGCCGCACAGATACGCAGTATTTT CASSKGDRRTDTQYF
. . TRBJ2-2 TRBV5-6 TGTGCCAGCAGCTTATTACGACAGATCACGAACACCGGGGAGCTGTTTTTT CASSLLRQITNTGELFF
. . TRBJ2-2 TRBV5-1 TGCGCCAGCAGCACCAGGGGAACGAGCACCGGGGAGCTGTTTTTT CASSTRGTSTGELFF
TRBD1 . TRBJ1-4 TRBV18 TGTGCCAGCTCACCCGGACAGGGTTCTAATGAAAAACTGTTTTTT CASSPGQGSNEKLFF
. . TRBJ2-3 TRBV7-6 TGTGCCAGCGGCTCGGACAGAACAGATACGCAGTATTTT CASGSDRTDTQYF
TRBD2 . TRBJ2-2 TRBV5-5 TGTGCCAGCAGCACCCTAGCTTCGGGGGGCACCGGGGAGCTGTTTTTT CASSTLASGGTGELFF
TRBD2 many TRBJ2-3 TRBV7-6 TGTGCCAGCAGCTCGACTAGCGGCTCGGGAGATACGCAGTATTTT CASSSTSGSGDTQYF
. . TRBJ2-2 TRBV4-1 TGCGCCAGCAGTCTTATCTATTTCGCGAACACCGGGGAGCTGTTTTTT CASSLIYFANTGELFF
. . TRBJ2-1 TRBV19 TGTGCCAGTTCCAAGGGGCTCTTAGGCGGACAGTTCTTC CASSKGLLGGQFF